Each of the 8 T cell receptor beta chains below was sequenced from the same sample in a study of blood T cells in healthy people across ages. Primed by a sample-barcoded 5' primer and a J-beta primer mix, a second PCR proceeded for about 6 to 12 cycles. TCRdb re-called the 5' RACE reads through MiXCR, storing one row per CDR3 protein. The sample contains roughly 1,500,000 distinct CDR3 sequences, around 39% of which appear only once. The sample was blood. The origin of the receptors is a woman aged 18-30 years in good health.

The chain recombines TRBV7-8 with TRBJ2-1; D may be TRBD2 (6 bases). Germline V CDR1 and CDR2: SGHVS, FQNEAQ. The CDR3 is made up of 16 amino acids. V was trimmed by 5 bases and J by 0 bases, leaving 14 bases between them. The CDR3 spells CASSKGTGGSYNEQFF. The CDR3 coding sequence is TGTGCCAGCAGCAAAGGGACTGGGGGCTCCTACAATGAGCAGTTCTTC. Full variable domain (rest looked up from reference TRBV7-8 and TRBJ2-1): GAGVSQSPRYKVAKRGQDVALRCDPISGHVSLFWYQQALGQGPEFLTYFQNEAQLDKSGLPSDRFFAERPEGSVSTLKIQRTQQEDSAVYLCASSKGTGGSYNEQFFGPGTRLTVL.

In nucleotides, the CDR3 is TGTGCCAGCAGGGAACAGGGGGCGCTTAGTAATGAGCAGTTCTTC. Its protein is CASREQGALSNEQFF. This chain links TRBV6-1 with TRBJ2-1, with 9 bases fitting TRBD1. The V segment lost 6 bases and the J segment 7 bases; nucleotides outside the gene matches: 10. Germline V gene data show CDR1 as MNHNS and CDR2 as SASEGT. The CDR3 covers 15 residues.

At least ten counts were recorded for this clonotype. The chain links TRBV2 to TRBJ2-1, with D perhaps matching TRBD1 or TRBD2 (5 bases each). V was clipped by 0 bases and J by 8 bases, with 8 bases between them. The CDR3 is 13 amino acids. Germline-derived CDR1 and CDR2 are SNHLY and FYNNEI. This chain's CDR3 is CASSEAGTYEQFF. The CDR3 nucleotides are TGTGCCAGCAGTGAAGCTGGGACCTATGAGCAGTTCTTC.

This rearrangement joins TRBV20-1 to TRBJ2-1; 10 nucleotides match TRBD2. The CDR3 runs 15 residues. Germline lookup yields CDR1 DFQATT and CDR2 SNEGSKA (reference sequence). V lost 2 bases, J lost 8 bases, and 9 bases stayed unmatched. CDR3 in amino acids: CSARFPGLAMHEQFF. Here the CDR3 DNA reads TGCAGTGCTAGATTTCCGGGACTAGCGATGCATGAGCAGTTCTTC.

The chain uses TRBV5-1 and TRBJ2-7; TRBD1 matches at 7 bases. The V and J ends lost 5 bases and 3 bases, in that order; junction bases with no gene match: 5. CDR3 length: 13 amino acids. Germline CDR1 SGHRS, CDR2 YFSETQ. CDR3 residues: CASRNTGDYEQYF. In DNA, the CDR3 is TGCGCCAGCAGGAATACAGGGGACTACGAGCAGTACTTC.

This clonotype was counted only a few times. DNA for the CDR3: TGTGCCAGCAGCTCCGCCCTAGCGGCCTCCTACGAGCAGTACTTC. Residues: CASSSALAASYEQYF. This chain uses TRBV7-9 with TRBJ2-7, with 7 bases aligning to TRBD2. The CDR3 is 15 residues long. The J segment lost 0 bases and the V segment lost 4 bases, leaving 6 bases of the junction unmatched. Germline V lookup: CDR1 SEHNR, CDR2 FQNEAQ (reference sequence).

CDR3 DNA sequence: TGTGCCAGCAGTTACTCGGGGGGCGGGAGCACTAACAATGAGCAGTTCTTC. Protein sequence: CASSYSGGGSTNNEQFF. V is TRBV6-6 and J is TRBJ2-1; D might be TRBD2 (7 bases). Trimming took 0 bases from V and 5 from J, leaving 17 bases between them. The CDR3 length is 17 residues. The germline CDR1 and CDR2 sequences are MNHNY and SVGAGI (reference sequence).

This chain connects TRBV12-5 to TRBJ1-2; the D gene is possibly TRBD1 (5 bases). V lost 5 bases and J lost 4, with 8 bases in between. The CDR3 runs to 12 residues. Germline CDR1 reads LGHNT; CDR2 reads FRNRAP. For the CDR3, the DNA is TGTGCTAGTGGTCGGGACTCCTATGGCTACACCTTC. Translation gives CASGRDSYGYTF.